One and the same sample provided the 18 T cell receptor beta chains below, sequenced in a study of Ad26.COV2.S vaccination and SARS-CoV-2 variants. Profiling relied on immunoSEQ multiplex PCR, and the TCRdb table lists in-frame clones only, not all of them. Of some 340,000 clones listed, around 83% are singletons. Sample treatment: about 20 received Ad26.COV2.S at low or high dose, single or two shots; 5 received placebo; per-sample allocation not given. Day 63 after the first injection of vaccine or placebo was the sampling time. The sequencing used peripheral blood, collected in a trial of Ad26.COV2.S vaccine versus placebo. Receptors originate from a person aged 18-60 years who received the Ad26.COV2.S COVID-19 vaccine or a placebo.

The chain couples TRBV25-1 to TRBJ2-5; 12 bases agree with TRBD1. Per germline, CDR1 MGHDK and CDR2 SYGVNS. Trimming cost V 2 bases and J 5 bases; bases outside gene matches: 9. The CDR3 loop spans 17 amino acids. In DNA, the CDR3 is TGTGCCAGCAGTGAACGACCGGGACAGGGGGCCAGGGAGACCCAGTACTTC. Translating it yields CASSERPGQGARETQYF.

The rearrangement uses TRBV19 and TRBJ1-6; 9 positions agree with TRBD1. Germline trimming cut 6 bases from V and 10 bases from J; bases unmatched to any gene: 13. CDR3 length: 16 amino acids. Germline CDR1 is LNHDA and CDR2 is SQIVND (reference sequence). Here the CDR3 DNA reads TGTGCCAGTAGCACTCCTGACAGGGGGATGAAATCACCCCTCCACTTT. Translated, it gives CASSTPDRGMKSPLHF. The entire variable domain, with the rest obtained from reference TRBV19 and TRBJ1-6, is as follows: DGGITQSPKYLFRKEGQNVTLSCEQNLNHDAMYWYRQDPGQGLRLIYYSQIVNDFQKGDIAEGYSVSREKKESFPLTVTSAQKNPTAFYLCASSTPDRGMKSPLHFGNGTRLTVT.

The chain links TRBV15 to TRBJ1-1; D gene ambiguous. The germline V gene encodes CDR1 LNHNV and CDR2 YYDKDF (reference sequence). This CDR3 has 14 residues. V dropped 0 bases and J dropped 4 bases, with 9 bases sitting between them. The DNA of the CDR3 is TGTGCCACCAGCAGAGATACTTTGGGCACTGAAGCTTTCTTT. Its protein product is CATSRDTLGTEAFF.

The chain joins TRBV7-2 to TRBJ1-2, with 8 bases identical to TRBD1. The CDR3 is 15 residues long. J lost 1 base, V lost 3 bases, and 4 bases had no gene match. Germline-derived CDR1 and CDR2 are SGHTA and FQGNSA. DNA for the CDR3: TGTGCCAGCAGCTTCTACGGACAGGGTAACTATGGCTACACCTTC. The encoded protein is CASSFYGQGNYGYTF.

The chain couples TRBV6-5 to TRBJ1-4; no clear D gene. Germline loops: CDR1 MNHEY, CDR2 SVGAGI. The CDR3 is 15 residues long. V lost 0 bases, J lost 4 bases, and 9 bases lay in between. The CDR3: CASSYSTVFNEKLFF. The CDR3 DNA is TGTGCCAGCAGTTACTCGACGGTATTTAATGAAAAACTGTTTTTT.

The J gene is TRBJ1-1, the V gene TRBV6-5; TRBD1 matches at 7 bases. The CDR3 contains 13 residues. Germline lookup yields CDR1 MNHEY and CDR2 SVGAGI. The V gene end was trimmed by 6 bases and the J gene end by 2 bases; junction bases not matched to a gene: 3. This chain's CDR3 is CASSRDRNTEAFF. As DNA, the CDR3 is TGTGCCAGCAGCCGGGACAGAAACACTGAAGCTTTCTTT.

The CDR3 reads CASSQQGVYEQYF. The CDR3 DNA sequence: TGTGCCAGCAGCCAGCAGGGGGTCTACGAGCAGTACTTC. The chain uses TRBV6-5 and TRBJ2-7; TRBD1 matches 7 bases. J was trimmed by 3 bases and V by 6 bases; bases with no gene match: 5. CDR1 is MNHEY and CDR2 is SVGAGI in the germline V gene. This CDR3 region has 13 residues.

The chain carries TRBV4-3 and TRBJ1-6; unclear D gene. CDR1 and CDR2 from the germline V gene are LGHNA and YSLEER. Between the trimmed V and J ends, which lost 0 bases and 7 bases, there was a span of 4 bases. There are 13 residues in the CDR3. CDR3 in amino acids: CASSQDHNSPLHF. The CDR3 DNA reads TGCGCCAGCAGCCAAGATCACAATTCACCCCTCCACTTT.

This clone was seen once. The V call is TRBV9, the J call TRBJ2-4; D gene ambiguous. V lost 0 bases and J 4 bases, leaving 11 bases between the germline ends. Looked up from germline, CDR1 is SGDLS and CDR2 is YYNGEE. The CDR3 runs 15 residues. The DNA of the CDR3 is TGTGCCAGCAGCGTAGGTCCGGACCCAAAAAACATTCAGTACTTC. Translation: CASSVGPDPKNIQYF.

The gene calls are TRBV3-1 (or the pseudogene TRBV3-2) and TRBJ2-5; the match to TRBD2 covers 7 bases. Germline V gene data show CDR1 as LGHDT and CDR2 as YNNKEL (reference sequence). The CDR3 runs to 16 residues. J was trimmed by 5 bases and V by 1 base; bases with no gene match: 10. The CDR3 DNA reads TGTGCCAGCAGCCAAGGGTTGGGGGGGGTGGTGGAGACCCAGTACTTC. It codes for CASSQGLGGVVETQYF.

V and J are TRBV7-2 and TRBJ2-1; TRBD2 is a possible D gene (6 bases). Trimming shortened V by 5 bases and J by 2 bases, and 13 bases separated the two germline ends. This CDR3 comprises 15 residues. Germline-derived CDR1 and CDR2 are SGHTA and FQGNSA. CDR3 loop: CASSPGLITYNEQFF. The DNA for the CDR3 is TGTGCCAGCAGCCCGGGACTCATCACCTACAATGAGCAGTTCTTC. The variable domain in full, with the rest retrieved from reference TRBV7-2 and TRBJ2-1, is GAGVSQSPSNKVTEKGKDVELRCDPISGHTALYWYRQSLGQGLEFLIYFQGNSAPDKSGLPSDRFSAERTGGSVSTLTIQRTQQEDSAVYLCASSPGLITYNEQFFGPGTRLTVL.

This clone was found once. V usage is TRBV30 and J usage is TRBJ2-7; TRBD1 is a possible D gene (5 bases). Germline values: CDR1 GTSNPN, CDR2 SVGIG (reference sequence). This CDR3 has 13 amino acids. Trimming took off 2 bases at V and 2 bases at J, with 10 bases between the two ends. The CDR3 protein is CAWSSGITYEQYF. The CDR3 DNA reads TGTGCCTGGAGTTCAGGGATCACCTACGAGCAGTACTTC.

This chain connects TRBV10-1 to TRBJ2-1; 7 positions agree with TRBD2. V lost 6 bases and J lost 0; bases outside the gene matches: 2. CDR3 length: 14 residues. Germline values: CDR1 WNHNN, CDR2 SYGVQD (reference sequence). The CDR3 coding sequence is TGCGCCAGCAGCGGGGGGTACTCCTACAATGAGCAGTTCTTC. Translated, it gives CASSGGYSYNEQFF.

The chain couples TRBV12-5 to TRBJ1-1; weak D call: TRBD1 (5 bases). The length of the CDR3 is 14 residues. Trimming shortened V by 3 bases and J by 4 bases, and 12 bases separated the two germline ends. Germline loops: CDR1 LGHNT, CDR2 FRNRAP. The CDR3 DNA reads TGTGCTAGTGGTTTAGCTGAAGGGGTCACTGAAGCTTTCTTT. Protein product: CASGLAEGVTEAFF.

This clone was seen only once. The junction does not match germline at one end; this may be a read error. J is TRBJ1-5 and V is TRBV9; tentatively, D is TRBD1 (5 bases). Germline CDR1 and CDR2: SGDLS and YYNGEE. The CDR3 totals 19 residues. CDR3 in DNA: TGTGCCAGCAGCTCTCGATGGGACCCGGAGAAGTTATCAGCGTTGCCTTACCGTTTT. Amino acid sequence: CASSSRWDPEKLSALPYRF.

This chain joins TRBV19 and TRBJ2-3; 8 bases fit TRBD1. The CDR3 sequence is 15 residues long. The V gene's germline CDR1 is LNHDA and CDR2 SQIVND (reference sequence). J was trimmed by 5 bases and V by 10 bases; bases with no gene match: 14. The CDR3 sequence is CATRRGQGAIDTQYF. The CDR3 bases are TGTGCCACCAGGAGAGGTCAGGGGGCTATAGATACGCAGTATTTT.

The rearrangement joins TRBV5-1 to TRBJ2-5, with TRBD2 as a possible D gene (6 bases). The CDR3 covers 14 residues. CDR1 is SGHRS, CDR2 YFSETQ, per germline. Trimming took 4 bases from V and 1 from J, leaving 11 bases between them. This chain's CDR3 is CASSQRDFQETQYF. The CDR3 region has the DNA TGCGCCAGCAGCCAGAGGGACTTCCAAGAGACCCAGTACTTC.

The chain recombines TRBV12-5 with TRBJ2-5, with D hard to call. The CDR3 runs 13 residues. Germline CDR1 reads LGHNT; CDR2 reads FRNRAP. V shed 3 bases and J shed 5 bases, with 10 bases lying between them. The CDR3: CASGLVPVETQYF. CDR3 nucleotide sequence: TGTGCTAGTGGTTTAGTCCCGGTGGAGACCCAGTACTTC.